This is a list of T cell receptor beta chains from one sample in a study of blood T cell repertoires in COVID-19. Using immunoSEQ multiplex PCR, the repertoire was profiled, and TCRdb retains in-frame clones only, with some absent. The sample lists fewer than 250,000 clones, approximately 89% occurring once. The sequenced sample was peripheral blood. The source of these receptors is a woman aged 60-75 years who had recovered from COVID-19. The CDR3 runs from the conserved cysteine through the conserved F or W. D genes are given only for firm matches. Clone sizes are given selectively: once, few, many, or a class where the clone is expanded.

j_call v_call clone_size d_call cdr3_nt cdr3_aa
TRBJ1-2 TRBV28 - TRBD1 TGTGCCAGCAGTGGTCAAACACAGGGGCCAAGGCCTAACTATGGCTACACCTTC CASSGQTQGPRPNYGYTF
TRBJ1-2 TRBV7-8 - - TGTGCCAGCAGCTTAGGAAGTGGCAGGGCGGAGGGCTACACCTTC CASSLGSGRAEGYTF
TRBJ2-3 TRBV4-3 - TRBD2 TGCGCCAGCAGCCAAGAGGCGGCGGGGGGGGAAGGGGCACATACGCAGTATTTT CASSQEAAGGEGAHTQYF
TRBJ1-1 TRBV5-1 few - TGCGCCAGCAGCCGAGTGGGAGGGGGCACTGAAGCTTTCTTT CASSRVGGGTEAFF
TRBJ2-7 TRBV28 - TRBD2 TGTGCCAGTCTTAAGGGACTAGCGGATTACGAGCAGTACTTC CASLKGLADYEQYF
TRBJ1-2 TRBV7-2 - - TGTGCCAGCAGCTTAGGGCCCGGGGGCTACACCTTC CASSLGPGGYTF
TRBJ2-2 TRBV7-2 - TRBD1 TGTGCCAGCAGCTTCCAGACAGGGGCCACCGGGGAGCTGTTTTTT CASSFQTGATGELFF
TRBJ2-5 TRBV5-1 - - TGCGCCAGCAGGGCGACTCGAATGGGAGAGACCCAGTACTTC CASRATRMGETQYF
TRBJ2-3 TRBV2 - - TGTGCCAGCAGCCCTGCGGGTGATACGCAGTATTTT CASSPAGDTQYF
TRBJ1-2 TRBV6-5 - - TGTGCCAGCAGACCCTCCGGGATGAAGTATGGCTACACCTTC CASRPSGMKYGYTF
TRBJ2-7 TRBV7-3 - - TGTGCCAGCAGCTTAAACGCGGGGGCGGGACCCTACGAGCAGTACTTC CASSLNAGAGPYEQYF
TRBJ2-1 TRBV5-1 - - TGCGCCAGCAGCTTAACCGGGACCTACAATGAGCAGTTCTTC CASSLTGTYNEQFF
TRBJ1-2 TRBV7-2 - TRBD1 TGTGCCAGCAGCCTGACAGGGGGCTTGGTCTATGGCTACACCTTC CASSLTGGLVYGYTF
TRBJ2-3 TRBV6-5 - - TGTGCCAGCAGGGTAGCCGGCACAGATACGCAGTATTTT CASRVAGTDTQYF
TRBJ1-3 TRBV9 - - TGTGCCAGCAGCGTAGATTCCGGGGCTGGAAACACCATATATTTT CASSVDSGAGNTIYF
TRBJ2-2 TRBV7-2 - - TGTGCCAGCAGCTTAGCGTCACAAATTAACACCGGGGAGCTGTTTTTT CASSLASQINTGELFF
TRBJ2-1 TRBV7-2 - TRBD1 TGTGCCAGCAACCCCGGGACAGGGAGTAGGGGCGAGCAGTTCTTC CASNPGTGSRGEQFF